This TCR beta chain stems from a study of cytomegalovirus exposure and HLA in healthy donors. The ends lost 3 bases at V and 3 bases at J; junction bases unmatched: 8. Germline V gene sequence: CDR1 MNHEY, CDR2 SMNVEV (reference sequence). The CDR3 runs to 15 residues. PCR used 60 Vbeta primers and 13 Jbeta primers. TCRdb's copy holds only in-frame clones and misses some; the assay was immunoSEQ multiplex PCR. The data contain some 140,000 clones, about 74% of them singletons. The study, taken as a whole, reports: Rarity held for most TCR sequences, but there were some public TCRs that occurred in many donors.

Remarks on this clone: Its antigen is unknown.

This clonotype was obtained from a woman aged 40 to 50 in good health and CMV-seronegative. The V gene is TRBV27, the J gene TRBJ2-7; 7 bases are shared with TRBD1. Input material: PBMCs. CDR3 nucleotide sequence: TGTGCCAGCAGTTTGTCCGACAGGGCCCACTACGAGCAGTACTTC. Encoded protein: CASSLSDRAHYEQYF.